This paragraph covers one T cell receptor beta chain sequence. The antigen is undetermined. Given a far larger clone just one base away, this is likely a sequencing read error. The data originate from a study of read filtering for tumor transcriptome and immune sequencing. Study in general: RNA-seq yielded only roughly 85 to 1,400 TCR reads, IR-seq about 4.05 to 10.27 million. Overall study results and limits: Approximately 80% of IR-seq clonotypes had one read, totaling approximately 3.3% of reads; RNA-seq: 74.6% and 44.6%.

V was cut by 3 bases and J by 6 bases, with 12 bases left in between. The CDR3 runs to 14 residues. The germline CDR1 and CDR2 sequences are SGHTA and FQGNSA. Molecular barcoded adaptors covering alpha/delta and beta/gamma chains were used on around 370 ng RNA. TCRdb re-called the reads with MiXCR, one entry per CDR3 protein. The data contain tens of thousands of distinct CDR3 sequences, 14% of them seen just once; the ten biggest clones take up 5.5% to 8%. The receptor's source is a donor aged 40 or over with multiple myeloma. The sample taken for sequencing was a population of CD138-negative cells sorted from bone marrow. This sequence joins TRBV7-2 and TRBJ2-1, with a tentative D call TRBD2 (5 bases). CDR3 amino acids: CASSFRSRGNEQFF. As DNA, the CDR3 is TGTGCCAGCAGCTTCCGGAGTCGGGGCAATGAGCAGTTCTTC. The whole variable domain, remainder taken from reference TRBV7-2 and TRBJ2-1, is GAGVSQSPSNKVTEKGKDVELRCDPISGHTALYWYRQSLGQGLEFLIYFQGNSAPDKSGLPSDRFSAERTGGSVSTLTIQRTQQEDSAVYLCASSFRSRGNEQFFGPGTRLTVL.